The 4 T cell receptor beta chains below come from one sample, sequenced in a study of CD8 T cells in ankylosing spondylitis. The study's findings and limits: Within ankylosing spondylitis blood, a TCR beta motif made up of seven or eight highly homologous variants appeared to be characteristic.

TCRdb fed the 5' RACE reads into MiXCR, producing one record per CDR3 protein. The table shows fewer than 500,000 distinct CDR3 sequences, with more than 25% occurring only once. No cognate antigen is known for these TCRs. The sequenced material came from blood, either unsorted or a sorted T cell fraction (not recorded which). Receptor source: a male donor with ankylosing spondylitis.

The chain couples TRBV3-1 to TRBJ1-5; 10 bases are shared with TRBD1. This CDR3 contains 17 residues. With 0 bases clipped from V and 7 bases from J, the junction kept 9 bases outside the gene matches. CDR1 is LGHDT and CDR2 is YNNKEL in the germline V gene (reference sequence). The CDR3 region is CASSQDFSGQGRQPQHF. The CDR3 DNA reads as TGTGCCAGCAGCCAAGATTTTTCGGGACAGGGGAGACAGCCCCAGCATTTT.

This rearrangement joins TRBV7-8 to TRBJ2-3; 9 bases fit TRBD2. Germline assignment: CDR1 SGHVS and CDR2 FQNEAQ. The CDR3 runs 18 residues. The V segment lost 3 bases and the J segment 4 bases; nucleotides outside the gene matches: 14. The CDR3 here is CASSFGFGREGSADTQYF. In DNA, the CDR3 is TGTGCCAGCAGCTTTGGGTTCGGGCGGGAGGGGTCAGCAGATACGCAGTATTTT. Filled out from reference TRBV7-8 and TRBJ2-3, the complete variable domain reads GAGVSQSPRYKVAKRGQDVALRCDPISGHVSLFWYQQALGQGPEFLTYFQNEAQLDKSGLPSDRFFAERPEGSVSTLKIQRTQQEDSAVYLCASSFGFGREGSADTQYFGPGTRLTVL.

This clonotype was seen only a few times. The chain uses TRBV9 and TRBJ1-1; D unclear. Germline V CDR1 and CDR2: SGDLS, YYNGEE. V was shortened by 0 bases and J by 8 bases, with 11 bases between the two germline ends. The CDR3 has 13 amino acids. The CDR3 nucleotides are TGTGCCAGCAGCGTAGACATGTTTCGAGAAGCTTTCTTT. It translates to CASSVDMFREAFF.

The rearrangement links TRBV15 to TRBJ2-3; 7 bases align to TRBD1. J gave up 0 bases and V 0 bases, and 6 bases lay outside the gene matches. Germline CDR1 and CDR2: LNHNV and YYDKDF (reference sequence). There are 17 residues in the CDR3. DNA of the CDR3: TGTGCCACCAGCAGAGATCAAAAGGGGGCGAGCACAGATACGCAGTATTTT. As protein: CATSRDQKGASTDTQYF. Full variable domain (outside the CDR3, taken from reference TRBV15 and TRBJ2-3): DAMVIQNPRYQVTQFGKPVTLSCSQTLNHNVMYWYQQKSSQAPKLLFHYYDKDFNNEADTPDNFQSRRPNTSFCFLDIRSPGLGDTAMYLCATSRDQKGASTDTQYFGPGTRLTVL.